Following are 32 T cell receptor beta chains from one sample sequenced in a study of blood T cell repertoires in COVID-19. Measured with immunoSEQ multiplex PCR; TCRdb has only the in-frame clones, and not every one. The sample has more than 95,000 clones, about 80% seen once; the top ten hold more than 15%. The sequenced material came from peripheral blood. These receptors all stem from an older man with acute or convalescent COVID-19.

This clone was counted a few times. The chain combines TRBV6-2 or TRBV6-3 with TRBJ1-2; TRBD1 matches at 7 bases. CDR3 length: 12 amino acids. Trimming cost V 3 bases and J 8 bases; bases outside gene matches: 3. The germline V gene has CDR1 MNHEY and CDR2 SVGEGT. The CDR3 loop is CASSYTGVGYTF. The CDR3 DNA is TGTGCCAGCAGTTATACAGGGGTCGGCTACACCTTC.

This chain joins TRBV28 and TRBJ2-1; D is possibly TRBD1 (7 bases). The germline V gene encodes CDR1 MDHEN and CDR2 SYDVKM. The CDR3 extends over 15 amino acids. V was shortened by 5 bases and J by 4 bases, with 15 bases between the two germline ends. The CDR3 DNA is TGTGCCAGCAGTCCCAGGGGGGCGGGATACAATGAGCAGTTCTTC. It encodes CASSPRGAGYNEQFF.

The chain employs TRBV9 and TRBJ2-3; TRBD2 might be the D (5 bases). In germline, CDR1 is SGDLS, CDR2 YYNGEE. This CDR3 has 15 residues. V shed 4 bases and J shed 2 bases, with 14 bases lying between them. CDR3 nucleotides: TGTGCCAGCAGCCCGAGCGGCTTCTACACAGATACGCAGTATTTT. This sequence encodes CASSPSGFYTDTQYF.

This sequence joins TRBV19 and TRBJ2-1; perhaps TRBD2 as D (6 bases). V gave up 5 bases and J gave up 7 bases, with 9 bases separating them. The CDR3 is made up of 12 amino acids. Germline loops: CDR1 LNHDA, CDR2 SQIVND (reference sequence). CDR3 nucleotide sequence: TGTGCCAGTAGTCTAGCGTCTAATGAGCAGTTCTTC. Amino acid sequence: CASSLASNEQFF.

This chain links TRBV27 with TRBJ2-3; D gene ambiguous. V was cut by 4 bases and J by 5 bases, with 4 bases left in between. The CDR3 spans 11 residues. The V gene's germline CDR1 is MNHEY and CDR2 SMNVEV (reference sequence). This chain's CDR3 is CASSSGDTQYF. CDR3 coding DNA: TGTGCCAGCAGTTCGGGAGATACGCAGTATTTT.

This chain uses TRBV6-5 with TRBJ1-6, with a possible D match to TRBD1 (5 bases). The germline gives CDR1 MNHEY, CDR2 SVGAGI. This CDR3 comprises 12 residues. Trimming stripped 4 bases from V and 11 bases from J, with 9 bases between. CDR3 sequence: CASSFQGAPLHF. CDR3 in DNA: TGTGCCAGCAGTTTTCAGGGTGCACCCCTCCACTTT.

J is TRBJ1-1 and V is TRBV10-3; D perhaps matches TRBD1 (5 bases). The V gene lost 3 bases and the J gene lost 0 bases, with 8 bases spanning the gap. The CDR3 length is 14 residues. In germline, CDR1 is ENHRY, CDR2 SYGVKD. The CDR3 DNA is TGTGCCATCAGTGATCAGGGTTTGAACACTGAAGCTTTCTTT. It yields the protein CAISDQGLNTEAFF.

This chain links TRBV9 with TRBJ1-1; D possibly corresponds to TRBD1 (5 bases). CDR1 SGDLS and CDR2 YYNGEE come from the germline V gene. V gave up 2 bases and J gave up 1 base, with 12 bases separating them. CDR3 length: 15 residues. CDR3 DNA sequence: TGTGCCAGCAGCGTTTTGGGGGGAGGGAACACTGAAGCTTTCTTT. Its protein product is CASSVLGGGNTEAFF. The variable domain in full, with the rest retrieved from reference TRBV9 and TRBJ1-1, is DSGVTQTPKHLITATGQRVTLRCSPRSGDLSVYWYQQSLDQGLQFLIQYYNGEERAKGNILERFSAQQFPDLHSELNLSSLELGDSALYFCASSVLGGGNTEAFFGQGTRLTVV.

The rearrangement links TRBV6-5 to TRBJ2-7; 8 bases align to TRBD1. The V and J ends lost 7 bases and 1 base, in that order; junction bases with no gene match: 9. This CDR3 is built from 15 residues. Germline lookup yields CDR1 MNHEY and CDR2 SVGAGI. DNA of the CDR3: TGTGCCAGCACCTCCGAGCACAGGGGGTCCTACGAGCAGTACTTC. It encodes CASTSEHRGSYEQYF.

V and J are TRBV11-2 and TRBJ2-2, with TRBD1 as a possible D gene (6 bases). Per germline, CDR1 SGHAT and CDR2 FQNNGV. V was trimmed by 0 bases and J by 7 bases, leaving 9 bases between them. There are 14 residues in the CDR3. The CDR3 sequence: CASSLEGAGGELFF. The CDR3 DNA reads as TGTGCCAGCAGCTTAGAGGGGGCGGGCGGGGAGCTGTTTTTT.

A remark on this clone: A junction end diverges from the germline sequence, so it may reflect a read error. The V gene is TRBV6-1, the J gene TRBJ1-2; TRBD1 matches 7 bases. Germline V CDR1 and CDR2: MNHNS, SASEGT. CDR3 size: 13 residues. In DNA, the CDR3 is TGTGCCAGCAGGGAAGAGGGGGCAAATGGCTACACCTTC. Its protein product is CASREEGANGYTF.

This clone was detected a few times. The rearrangement uses TRBV13 and TRBJ2-1, with a possible D match to TRBD1 (5 bases). The V end lost 5 bases, the J end lost 9 bases, and 17 bases lay between the germline ends. CDR3 length: 14 amino acids. CDR1 is PRHDT, CDR2 FYEKMQ, per germline (reference sequence). DNA of the CDR3: TGTGCCAGCAGCACAGGACCGGGCGTGGGTGAGCAGTTCTTC. Encoded protein: CASSTGPGVGEQFF.

The chain links TRBV4-3 to TRBJ2-3; 7 bases line up with TRBD2. Germline V gives CDR1 LGHNA, CDR2 YSLEER. CDR3 length: 16 amino acids. V gave up 2 bases and J gave up 6 bases; unmatched junction bases: 11. The CDR3: CASSQYWGGKDDTQYF. The CDR3 DNA is TGCGCCAGCAGCCAATACTGGGGGGGGAAGGATGATACGCAGTATTTT.

V and J are TRBV7-2 and TRBJ1-4; TRBD1 agrees at 9 bases. Per the germline V gene, CDR1 is SGHTA and CDR2 is FQGNSA. CDR3 length equals 14 residues. Losses at the gene ends were 4 bases for V and 7 bases for J; bases not matched to a gene: 4. CDR3 sequence (DNA): TGTGCCAGCAGCTCGGACAGGGGAAGTGAAAAACTGTTTTTT. This codes for CASSSDRGSEKLFF.

This clone has just a few counts. The V call is TRBV4-3, the J call TRBJ2-2; the match to TRBD2 covers 12 bases. CDR1 is LGHNA and CDR2 is YSLEER in the germline V gene. With 2 bases clipped from V and 3 bases from J, the junction kept 4 bases outside the gene matches. The CDR3 loop spans 17 amino acids. The CDR3 bases are TGCGCCAGCAGCCAACTAGCGGGAGGGCCGGACACCGGGGAGCTGTTTTTT. It is translated as CASSQLAGGPDTGELFF.

This clone was observed once. The V and J genes are TRBV9 and TRBJ2-7, with TRBD1 matching over 7 bases. This CDR3 is built from 16 residues. V dropped 0 bases and J dropped 3; count of bases not matched to a gene: 9. Germline V gene lookup returns CDR1 SGDLS and CDR2 YYNGEE. CDR3 protein: CASSVGARGTDYEQYF. The CDR3 DNA reads TGTGCCAGCAGCGTAGGTGCGAGGGGGACAGACTACGAGCAGTACTTC.

This clone is a singleton in its sample. This chain uses TRBV6-1 with TRBJ1-1, with D perhaps matching TRBD1 (6 bases). The CDR3 totals 15 residues. Germline values: CDR1 MNHNS, CDR2 SASEGT. V gave up 2 bases and J gave up 4 bases, with 14 bases separating them. The CDR3 coding sequence is TGTGCCAGCAGTGAACGGGCGGGAGGGGGCACTGAAGCTTTCTTT. Protein product: CASSERAGGGTEAFF.

The V and J genes are TRBV9 and TRBJ2-5, with 10 positions matching TRBD1. Germline V gene sequence: CDR1 SGDLS, CDR2 YYNGEE. The ends lost 4 bases at V and 4 bases at J; junction bases unmatched: 4. The CDR3 contains 14 residues. This chain's CDR3 is CASSSRTGGETQYF. CDR3 DNA sequence: TGTGCCAGCAGCTCCCGGACAGGGGGAGAGACCCAGTACTTC.

The rearrangement joins TRBV7-8 to TRBJ1-5; TRBD1 matches at 7 bases. This CDR3 comprises 15 residues. V trimming: 5 bases; J trimming: 0 bases; junction bases outside the gene matches: 4. CDR1 is SGHVS, CDR2 FQNEAQ, per germline. In DNA form, the CDR3 reads TGTGCCAGCAGCCCGGGACAGAATAGCAATCAGCCCCAGCATTTT. It translates to CASSPGQNSNQPQHF.

This chain joins TRBV30 and TRBJ1-6, with 10 bases aligning to TRBD1. This CDR3 has 13 residues. With V trimmed by 3 bases and J by 9 bases, 2 bases remained unmatched. CDR1 and CDR2 (germline): GTSNPN, SVGIG (reference sequence). The CDR3 protein is CAWRGQGSSPLHF. In nucleotides, the CDR3 is TGTGCCTGGAGGGGACAGGGGAGTTCACCCCTCCACTTT.

The chain couples TRBV19 to TRBJ1-1; D may be TRBD1 (6 bases). CDR3 size: 14 residues. The germline V and J ends were trimmed by 7 bases and 0 bases, with 12 bases remaining between them. Germline V CDR1 and CDR2: LNHDA, SQIVND (reference sequence). CDR3 amino acids: CASTLKGVNTEAFF. CDR3 nucleotide sequence: TGTGCCAGTACCCTAAAGGGGGTGAACACTGAAGCTTTCTTT.

The rearrangement uses TRBV20-1 and TRBJ1-1; a weak D match, TRBD1 (5 bases). Deletions cut 3 bases from V and 5 bases from J, with 19 bases between. The CDR3 consists of 15 residues. Germline lookup yields CDR1 DFQATT and CDR2 SNEGSKA (reference sequence). CDR3 sequence (DNA): TGCAGTGCTAGTAAGATACAGGCCGCGTGGACTGAAGCTTTCTTT. This encodes CSASKIQAAWTEAFF.

This clone has a handful of counts. This chain links TRBV11-2 with TRBJ1-4; D may be TRBD1 (6 bases). The germline V and J ends were trimmed by 1 base and 5 bases, with 11 bases remaining between them. CDR1 is SGHAT, CDR2 FQNNGV, per germline. The CDR3 loop spans 15 amino acids. The CDR3 bases are TGTGCCAGCAGCTTAGCCAGGGGCGGGAATGAAAAACTGTTTTTT. Amino acid sequence: CASSLARGGNEKLFF.

Only one count was recorded for this clone. J is TRBJ2-1 and V is TRBV4-1; D is ambiguous. CDR3 length: 16 amino acids. Germline V gene data show CDR1 as MGHRA and CDR2 as YSYEKL. The germline V and J ends were trimmed by 0 bases and 9 bases, with 18 bases remaining between them. CDR3 region: CASSQDPPGADIEQFF. The CDR3 nucleotides are TGCGCCAGCAGCCAAGATCCCCCAGGCGCCGACATTGAGCAGTTCTTC.

The chain combines TRBV28 with TRBJ2-7; 8 nucleotides line up with TRBD1. V lost 8 bases to trimming and J lost 2 bases; unmatched junction nucleotides: 5. This CDR3 has 13 amino acids. Germline loops: CDR1 MDHEN, CDR2 SYDVKM. Written as DNA, the CDR3 is TGTGCCAGCGGCGGACAGGGAACCTACGAGCAGTACTTC. Translated: CASGGQGTYEQYF. The whole variable domain, filled in from reference TRBV28 and TRBJ2-7, reads DVKVTQSSRYLVKRTGEKVFLECVQDMDHENMFWYRQDPGLGLRLIYFSYDVKMKEKGDIPEGYSVSREKKERFSLILESASTNQTSMYLCASGGQGTYEQYFGPGTRLTVT.

This chain joins TRBV5-5 and TRBJ2-1, with TRBD2 as a possible D gene (6 bases). Germline V gives CDR1 SGHKS, CDR2 YYEKEE (reference sequence). V was shortened by 4 bases and J by 4 bases, with 18 bases between the two germline ends. The CDR3 is 16 amino acids. The DNA for the CDR3 is TGTGCCAGCAGCCGAGATGGGGCGGGGACGTACAATGAGCAGTTCTTC. Its protein is CASSRDGAGTYNEQFF.

The chain combines TRBV19 with TRBJ2-5, with unresolved D. Germline CDR1 and CDR2: LNHDA and SQIVND (reference sequence). The CDR3 covers 15 residues. V was trimmed by 5 bases and J by 5 bases, leaving 18 bases between them. The CDR3 DNA reads TGTGCCAGTAGTGTAAGACTGAATAGTGTGGAGACCCAGTACTTC. Protein: CASSVRLNSVETQYF. Supplemented by reference TRBV19 and TRBJ2-5, the full variable domain reads DGGITQSPKYLFRKEGQNVTLSCEQNLNHDAMYWYRQDPGQGLRLIYYSQIVNDFQKGDIAEGYSVSREKKESFPLTVTSAQKNPTAFYLCASSVRLNSVETQYFGPGTRLLVL.

This chain links TRBV18 with TRBJ2-2, with 7 bases matching TRBD1. With V trimmed by 2 bases and J by 0 bases, 0 bases remained unmatched. The germline CDR1 and CDR2 sequences are KGHSH and LQKENI. CDR3 length equals 15 residues. CDR3 sequence reads: CASSPGQANTGELFF. In DNA, the CDR3 is TGTGCCAGCTCACCAGGACAGGCGAACACCGGGGAGCTGTTTTTT.

This clone was seen only a few times. The V and J genes are TRBV7-9 and TRBJ2-5; TRBD2 agrees at 7 bases. V trimming: 2 bases; J trimming: 5 bases; junction bases outside the gene matches: 11. The CDR3 is 16 amino acids. The germline V gene has CDR1 SEHNR and CDR2 FQNEAQ (reference sequence). The CDR3 sequence is CASSLRGLAERETQYF. Written as DNA, the CDR3 is TGTGCCAGCAGCTTAAGGGGTCTAGCGGAGAGGGAGACCCAGTACTTC.

This clone was detected a few times. V and J are TRBV19 and TRBJ1-2, with D possibly matching TRBD1 (6 bases). The CDR3 contains 12 residues. CDR1 LNHDA and CDR2 SQIVND come from the germline V gene (reference sequence). Trimming took 3 bases from V and 6 from J, leaving 8 bases between them. Here the CDR3 reads CASSMDRDGYTF. DNA of the CDR3: TGTGCCAGTAGTATGGACAGAGATGGCTACACCTTC.

The rearrangement uses TRBV6-4 and TRBJ2-2, with 7 bases lining up with TRBD1. V trimming: 6 bases; J trimming: 4 bases; junction bases outside the gene matches: 2. Germline CDR1 reads MRHNA; CDR2 reads SNTAGT. There are 13 residues in the CDR3. DNA for the CDR3: TGTGCCAGCAGAGGACAGGCCACCGGGGAGCTGTTTTTT. Translation: CASRGQATGELFF.

This chain uses TRBV18 with TRBJ1-3; 8 bases map to TRBD1. The V gene end was trimmed by 3 bases and the J gene end by 2 bases; junction bases not matched to a gene: 3. This CDR3 is 15 amino acids long. The V gene's germline CDR1 is KGHSH and CDR2 LQKENI. CDR3 DNA sequence: TGTGCCAGCTCACCGGACAGGGTGGCTGGAAACACCATATATTTT. Its protein product is CASSPDRVAGNTIYF.